The 17 T cell receptor beta chains given below trace back to one sample, sequenced in a study of T-cell memory formation after mild COVID-19. Via MiXCR, TCRdb re-called the 5' RACE reads, giving one row per CDR3 protein. This table has approximately 290,000 distinct CDR3 sequences, less than 20% appearing once. The material sequenced was PBMCs or a T cell subset sorted from them (not recorded which). The receptors were gathered from a man younger than 35 who had mild COVID-19 (a few samples of this study predate the infection). Cell type and time point are not known.

In this sample, this clonotype turned up a few times. The junction departs from germline at one end; a sequencing error may be responsible. The rearrangement links TRBV7-9 to TRBJ2-7; a weak D match, TRBD2 (7 bases). The CDR3 totals 12 residues. Germline lookup yields CDR1 SEHNR and CDR2 FQNEAQ (reference sequence). The CDR3 region is CASSLRGAGYEF. For the CDR3, the DNA is TGTGCCAGCAGCTTACGGGGGGCAGGGTACGAATTC. Full variable domain (outside the CDR3, taken from reference TRBV7-9 and TRBJ2-7): DTGVSQNPRHKITKRGQNVTFRCDPISEHNRLYWYRQTLGQGPEFLTYFQNEAQLEKSRLLSDRFSAERPKGSFSTLEIQRTEQGDSAMYLCASSLRGAGYEFGPGTRLTVT.

This clonotype was counted a few times. The V gene is TRBV5-4, the J gene TRBJ1-1; D possibly corresponds to TRBD1 (5 bases). Germline CDR1 is SGHNT and CDR2 is YYREEE (reference sequence). With 1 base removed from V and 0 bases from J, the gap between germline ends came to 16 bases. This CDR3 has 17 residues. For the CDR3, the DNA is TGTGCCAGCAGCTTGCCTGGGGACGGCGACTTGAACACTGAAGCTTTCTTT. Protein: CASSLPGDGDLNTEAFF.

This clonotype was detected only a few times. J is TRBJ2-7 and V is TRBV7-9, with TRBD1 matching over 7 bases. This CDR3 has 13 amino acids. The germline gives CDR1 SEHNR, CDR2 FQNEAQ (reference sequence). The V and J ends lost 4 bases and 5 bases, in that order; junction bases with no gene match: 5. The CDR3 region is CASSSTGIHEQYF. CDR3 in DNA: TGTGCCAGCAGCTCGACAGGGATCCACGAGCAGTACTTC.

The CDR3 region has the DNA TGTGCCAGCAGCCAAGGCTTTGGGTCTCGAGAGACCCAGTACTTC. Protein sequence: CASSQGFGSRETQYF. The chain employs TRBV3-1 and TRBJ2-5; no clear D gene. The CDR3 has 15 residues. Trimming cost V 1 base and J 4 bases, with 13 bases left between them. CDR1 and CDR2 (germline): LGHDT, YNNKEL (reference sequence).

In regard to this clonotype: The junction departs from the called germline gene at one end, perhaps through a read error. CDR3 in DNA: TGTGCCAGCAGCCAAGACGGACATCTCCGCATCTTCTTC. Its translation is CASSQDGHLRIFF. V is TRBV3-1 and J is TRBJ1-2; the D gene is possibly TRBD1 (5 bases). This CDR3 is 13 amino acids long. Germline loops: CDR1 LGHDT, CDR2 YNNKEL (reference sequence).

This clonotype was seen repeatedly, ten times or more. The chain joins TRBV18 to TRBJ1-2; no definite D call. CDR1 and CDR2 from the germline V gene are KGHSH and LQKENI. The CDR3 sequence is 11 residues long. V shed 2 bases and J shed 6 bases, with 4 bases lying between them. CDR3 coding DNA: TGTGCCAGCTCACCAGGGGATGGCTACACCTTC. It translates to CASSPGDGYTF.

This clonotype was counted a few times. The CDR3 protein is CASRPYSTDTQYF. Written as DNA, the CDR3 is TGTGCCAGCAGACCCTATAGCACAGATACGCAGTATTTT. V gene TRBV28 combines with J gene TRBJ2-3; no reliable D call. The length of the CDR3 is 13 residues. V lost 6 bases to trimming and J lost 0 bases, with 7 bases between them. The V gene's germline CDR1 is MDHEN and CDR2 SYDVKM.

This chain links TRBV2 with TRBJ2-3; no clear D. The V end lost 6 bases, the J end lost 3 bases, and 4 bases lay between the germline ends. The CDR3 runs to 11 residues. Germline values: CDR1 SNHLY, CDR2 FYNNEI. CDR3 loop: CASRETDTQYF. The CDR3, as DNA: TGTGCCAGCAGGGAAACAGATACGCAGTATTTT.

CDR3 nucleotides: TGCAGCGTTGTGTGGGCGACTGGTCGGGAAAAACTGTTTTTT. This codes for CSVVWATGREKLFF. The rearrangement joins TRBV29-1 to TRBJ1-4; D is undetermined. The germline CDR1 and CDR2 sequences are SQVTM and ANQGSEA. CDR3 size: 14 residues. Deletions cut 4 bases from V and 8 bases from J, with 17 bases between.

This clonotype has only a few counts. The chain uses TRBV15 and TRBJ2-3, with D perhaps matching TRBD1 (5 bases). Trimming removed 1 base at V and 11 bases at J, with 10 bases between. Germline V lookup: CDR1 LNHNV, CDR2 YYDKDF (reference sequence). The CDR3 is made up of 12 amino acids. CDR3 coding DNA: TGTGCCACCAGCAGAGTGGAAGGACAGCAGTATTTT. It codes for CATSRVEGQQYF. Full variable domain (outside the CDR3, taken from reference TRBV15 and TRBJ2-3): DAMVIQNPRYQVTQFGKPVTLSCSQTLNHNVMYWYQQKSSQAPKLLFHYYDKDFNNEADTPDNFQSRRPNTSFCFLDIRSPGLGDTAMYLCATSRVEGQQYFGPGTRLTVL.

The chain links TRBV5-1 to TRBJ2-4; a weak D match, TRBD2 (6 bases). Germline V CDR1 and CDR2: SGHRS, YFSETQ. V lost 4 bases to trimming and J lost 8 bases, with 10 bases between them. The CDR3 length is 12 residues. CDR3 in amino acids: CASSQEGYIQYF. Written as DNA, the CDR3 is TGCGCCAGCAGCCAGGAGGGGTACATTCAGTACTTC.

This chain uses TRBV18 with TRBJ2-2; D unresolved. CDR1 is KGHSH, CDR2 LQKENI, per germline. The V and J ends lost 1 base and 9 bases respectively, with 6 bases between them. The CDR3 covers 12 residues. As DNA, the CDR3 is TGTGCCAGCTCACCACAGGCCAGGGAGCTGTTTTTT. Translation: CASSPQARELFF. The full variable domain, with the rest looked up from reference TRBV18 and TRBJ2-2, is NAGVMQNPRHLVRRRGQEARLRCSPMKGHSHVYWYRQLPEEGLKFMVYLQKENIIDESGMPKERFSAEFPKEGPSILRIQQVVRGDSAAYFCASSPQARELFFGEGSRLTVL.

This clonotype was seen only a few times. The chain couples TRBV29-1 to TRBJ1-2; D is uncertain. The germline V gene has CDR1 SQVTM and CDR2 ANQGSEA. Trimming stripped 4 bases from V and 2 bases from J, with 8 bases between. This CDR3 region has 12 residues. CDR3 residues: CSVAARNYGYTF. The CDR3 region has the DNA TGCAGCGTTGCGGCCAGGAACTATGGCTACACCTTC.

This chain uses TRBV7-2 with TRBJ2-3; D remains ambiguous. V was shortened by 2 bases and J by 2 bases, with 8 bases between the two germline ends. Germline V CDR1 and CDR2: SGHTA, FQGNSA. This CDR3 has 14 amino acids. The CDR3 loop is CASSLRVSTDTQYF. CDR3 DNA: TGTGCCAGCAGCTTAAGGGTCTCCACAGATACGCAGTATTTT.

This clonotype has just a few counts. The chain employs TRBV7-2 and TRBJ2-3, with 8 nucleotides matching TRBD2. The CDR3 spans 17 residues. J was trimmed by 0 bases and V by 5 bases; bases with no gene match: 10. Germline V gene lookup returns CDR1 SGHTA and CDR2 FQGNSA. The CDR3 loop reads CASSRGGGGPSTDTQYF. The DNA for the CDR3 is TGTGCCAGCAGCCGGGGGGGAGGCGGGCCGAGCACAGATACGCAGTATTTT.

The chain is built from TRBV9 and TRBJ2-7; TRBD2 agrees at 9 bases. J lost 2 bases, V lost 3 bases, and 6 bases had no gene match. Looked up from germline, CDR1 is SGDLS and CDR2 is YYNGEE. The CDR3 length is 15 residues. The CDR3 here is CASSARVAGAYEQYF. The CDR3 DNA reads as TGTGCCAGCAGCGCACGGGTAGCGGGAGCCTACGAGCAGTACTTC.

V and J are TRBV5-1 and TRBJ2-5; TRBD1 aligns across 8 bases. Trimming at V came to 4 bases and at J to 0 bases, leaving 11 bases not matched to a gene. Germline CDR1 reads SGHRS; CDR2 reads YFSETQ. This CDR3 spans 17 amino acids. CDR3 DNA sequence: TGCGCCAGCAGCCAAGGCGTGGCAGGGGGCAACCAAGAGACCCAGTACTTC. This gives the protein CASSQGVAGGNQETQYF.